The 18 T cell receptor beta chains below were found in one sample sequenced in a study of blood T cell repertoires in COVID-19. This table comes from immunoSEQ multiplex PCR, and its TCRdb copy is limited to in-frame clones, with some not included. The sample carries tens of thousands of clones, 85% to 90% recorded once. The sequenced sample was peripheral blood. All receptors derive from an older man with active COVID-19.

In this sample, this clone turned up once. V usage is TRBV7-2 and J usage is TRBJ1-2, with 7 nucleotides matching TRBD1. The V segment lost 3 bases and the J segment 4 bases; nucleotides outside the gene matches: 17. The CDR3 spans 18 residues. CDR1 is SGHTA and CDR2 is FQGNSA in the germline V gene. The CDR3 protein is CASSLSWSGGTVSYGYTF. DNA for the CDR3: TGTGCCAGCAGCTTGTCTTGGAGTGGCGGGACAGTAAGCTATGGCTACACCTTC.

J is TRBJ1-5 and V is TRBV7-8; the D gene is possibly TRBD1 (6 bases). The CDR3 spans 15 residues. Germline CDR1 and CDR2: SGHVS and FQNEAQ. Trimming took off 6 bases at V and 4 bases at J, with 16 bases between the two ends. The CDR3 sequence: CASSSAGRGNQPQHF. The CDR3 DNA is TGTGCCAGCAGTTCGGCCGGCAGGGGAAATCAGCCCCAGCATTTT. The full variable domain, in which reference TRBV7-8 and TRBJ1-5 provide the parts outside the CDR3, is GAGVSQSPRYKVAKRGQDVALRCDPISGHVSLFWYQQALGQGPEFLTYFQNEAQLDKSGLPSDRFFAERPEGSVSTLKIQRTQQEDSAVYLCASSSAGRGNQPQHFGDGTRLSIL.

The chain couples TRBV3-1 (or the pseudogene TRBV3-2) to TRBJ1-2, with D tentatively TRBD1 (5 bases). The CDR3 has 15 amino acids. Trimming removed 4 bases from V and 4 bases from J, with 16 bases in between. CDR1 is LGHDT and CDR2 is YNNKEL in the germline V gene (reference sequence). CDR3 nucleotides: TGTGCCAGCAGCCGGAGGGGTGAGGGCGGCTATGGCTACACCTTC. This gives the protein CASSRRGEGGYGYTF.

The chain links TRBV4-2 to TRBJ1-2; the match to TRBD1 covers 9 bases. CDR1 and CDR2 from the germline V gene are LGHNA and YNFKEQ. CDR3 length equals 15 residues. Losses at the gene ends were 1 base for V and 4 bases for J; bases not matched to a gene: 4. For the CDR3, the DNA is TGTGCCAGCAGCCAAGGGACAGGGGACACCTATGGCTACACCTTC. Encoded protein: CASSQGTGDTYGYTF.

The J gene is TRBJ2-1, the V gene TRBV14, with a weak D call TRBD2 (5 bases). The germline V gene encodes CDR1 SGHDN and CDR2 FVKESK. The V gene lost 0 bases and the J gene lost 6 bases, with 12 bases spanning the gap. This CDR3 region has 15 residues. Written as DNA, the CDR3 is TGTGCCAGCAGCCAAGATCGAGGGCGGACCAATGAGCAGTTCTTC. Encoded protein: CASSQDRGRTNEQFF.

The CDR3 DNA is TGTGCCAGCAGCGCCGGGTATGAGCAGTTCTTC. Protein: CASSAGYEQFF. The V gene is TRBV9, the J gene TRBJ2-1; D gene unclear. Per germline, CDR1 SGDLS and CDR2 YYNGEE. This CDR3 comprises 11 residues. Trimming left V 3 bases short and J 8 bases short, with 6 bases between.

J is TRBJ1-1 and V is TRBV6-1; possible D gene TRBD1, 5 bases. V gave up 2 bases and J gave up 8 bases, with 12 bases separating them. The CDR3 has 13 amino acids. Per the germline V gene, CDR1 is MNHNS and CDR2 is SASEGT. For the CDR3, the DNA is TGTGCCAGCAGTGAATGGAGGGACTCGGAAGCTTTCTTT. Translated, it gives CASSEWRDSEAFF.

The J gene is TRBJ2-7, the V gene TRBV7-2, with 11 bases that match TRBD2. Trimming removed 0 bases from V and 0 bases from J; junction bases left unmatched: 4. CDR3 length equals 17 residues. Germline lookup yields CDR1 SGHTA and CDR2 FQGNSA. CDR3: CASSLALAGGSSYEQYF. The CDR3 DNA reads TGTGCCAGCAGCTTAGCCCTAGCGGGGGGTTCCTCCTACGAGCAGTACTTC.

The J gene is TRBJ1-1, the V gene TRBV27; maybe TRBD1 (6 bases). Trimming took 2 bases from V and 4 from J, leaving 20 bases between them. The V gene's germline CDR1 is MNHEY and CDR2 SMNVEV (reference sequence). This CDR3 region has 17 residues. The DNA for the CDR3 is TGTGCCAGCAGTTTAGTGCCGGGGGGCCGCTGGGGCACTGAAGCTTTCTTT. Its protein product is CASSLVPGGRWGTEAFF.

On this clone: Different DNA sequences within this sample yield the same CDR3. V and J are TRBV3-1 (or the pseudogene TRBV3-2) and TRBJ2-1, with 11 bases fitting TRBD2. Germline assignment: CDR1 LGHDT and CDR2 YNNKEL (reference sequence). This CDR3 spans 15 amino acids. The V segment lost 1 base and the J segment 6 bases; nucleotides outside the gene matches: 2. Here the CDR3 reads CASSQGLAGGNEQFF. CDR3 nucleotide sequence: TGTGCCAGCAGCCAAGGGCTAGCGGGGGGCAATGAGCAGTTCTTC.

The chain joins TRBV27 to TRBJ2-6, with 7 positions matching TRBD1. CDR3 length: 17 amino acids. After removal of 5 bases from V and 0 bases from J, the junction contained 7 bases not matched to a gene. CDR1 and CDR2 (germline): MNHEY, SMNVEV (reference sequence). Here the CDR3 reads CASSRTGGLSGANVLTF. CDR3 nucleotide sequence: TGTGCCAGCAGTAGGACAGGTGGCCTCTCTGGGGCCAACGTCCTGACTTTC.

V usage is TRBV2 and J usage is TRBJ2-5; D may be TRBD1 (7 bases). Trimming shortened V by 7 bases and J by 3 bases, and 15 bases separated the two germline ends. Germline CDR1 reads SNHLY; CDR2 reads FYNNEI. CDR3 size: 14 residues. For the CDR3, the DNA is TGTGCCAGCAATGTCAGGGGGGAAGAAGAGACCCAGTACTTC. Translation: CASNVRGEEETQYF.

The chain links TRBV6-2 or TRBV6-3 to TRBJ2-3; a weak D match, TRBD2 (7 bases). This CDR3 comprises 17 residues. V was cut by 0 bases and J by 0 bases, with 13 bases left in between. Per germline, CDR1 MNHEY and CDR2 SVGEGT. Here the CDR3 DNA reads TGTGCCAGCAGTTACTCGGGGGCGGGGGCTAGCACAGATACGCAGTATTTT. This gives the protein CASSYSGAGASTDTQYF.

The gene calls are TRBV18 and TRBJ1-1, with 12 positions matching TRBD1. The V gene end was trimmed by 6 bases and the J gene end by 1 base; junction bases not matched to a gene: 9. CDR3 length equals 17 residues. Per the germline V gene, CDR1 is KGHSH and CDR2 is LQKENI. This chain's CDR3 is CASSPSGTGGRNTEAFF. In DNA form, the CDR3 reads TGTGCCAGCTCGCCATCCGGGACAGGGGGCAGGAACACTGAAGCTTTCTTT.

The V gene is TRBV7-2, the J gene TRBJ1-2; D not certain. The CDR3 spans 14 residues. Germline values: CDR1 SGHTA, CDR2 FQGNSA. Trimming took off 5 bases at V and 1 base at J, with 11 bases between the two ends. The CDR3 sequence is CASSPGYLNYGYTF. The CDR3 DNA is TGTGCCAGCAGCCCAGGTTACCTTAACTATGGCTACACCTTC.

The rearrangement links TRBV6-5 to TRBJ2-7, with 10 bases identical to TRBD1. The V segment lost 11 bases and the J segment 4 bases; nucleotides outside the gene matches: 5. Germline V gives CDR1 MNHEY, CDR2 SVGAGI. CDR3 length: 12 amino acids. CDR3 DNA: TGTGCCTTAGACAGGGGGCTGTACGAGCAGTACTTC. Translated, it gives CALDRGLYEQYF.

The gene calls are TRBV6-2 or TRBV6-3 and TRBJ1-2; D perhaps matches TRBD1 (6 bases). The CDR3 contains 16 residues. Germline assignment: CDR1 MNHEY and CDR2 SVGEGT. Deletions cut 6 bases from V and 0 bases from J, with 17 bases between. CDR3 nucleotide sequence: TGTGCCAGCAGCACCTCCCCCGGGACATCTAACTATGGCTACACCTTC. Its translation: CASSTSPGTSNYGYTF.

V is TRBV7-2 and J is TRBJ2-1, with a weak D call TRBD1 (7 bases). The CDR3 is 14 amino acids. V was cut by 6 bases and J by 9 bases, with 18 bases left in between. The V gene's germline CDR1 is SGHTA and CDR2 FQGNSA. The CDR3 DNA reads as TGTGCCAGCAGGGTCGAGGGGGCGGGAAGTGAGCAGTTCTTC. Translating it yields CASRVEGAGSEQFF.